This T cell receptor beta chain was identified during a study of T-cell reconstitution after alpha-beta-depleted transplantation in children. Preparation of the TCRbeta library used unique molecular identifiers. TCRdb analysed the PCR reads with MiXCR anew, one entry per CDR3 protein. The sample consists of around 600,000 distinct CDR3 sequences, about 10% of them appearing once. Germline values: CDR1 MNHEY, CDR2 SMNVEV (reference sequence). V gave up 5 bases and J gave up 0 bases; unmatched junction bases: 6. This CDR3 has 16 residues. The source material was PBMCs from the stem cell graft donor, sampled from the stem cell graft. The TCR originated in a human donor who donated a stem cell graft to a child with acute myeloid leukemia. The chain couples TRBV27 to TRBJ2-2, with 7 bases that match TRBD2. The CDR3 is CASSRPSGANTGELFF. The DNA of the CDR3 is TGTGCCAGCAGTCGACCAAGCGGGGCGAACACCGGGGAGCTGTTTTTT.